Reported below is one T cell receptor (beta chain). What it binds is not known. The sample belongs to a study of vaccination effects on CD4 cells after COVID-19. On the study more broadly: Of the BNT162b2 and mRNA-1273 vaccines, participants received two doses of one or the other. Findings and caveats of the study: Vaccine- and infection-induced clones showed marked clonal contraction late following vaccination.

TCRdb keeps only in-frame clones here, not all; method: immunoSEQ multiplex PCR. The sample has about 61,000 clones, 80% to 90% seen once; the top ten hold under 3%. The CDR3 totals 16 residues. The germline V gene encodes CDR1 LGHDT and CDR2 YNNKEL (reference sequence). V shed 2 bases, J shed 4 bases, and the junction held 5 bases outside the gene matches. ViraFEST used viral peptide pools to expand antigen-specific CD4+ T cells before sequencing. Isolating CD4+ T cells followed more than eight days of culture. No vaccinee had earlier SARS-CoV-2 infection, and nucleocapsid antibodies were negative. It was on days 3 and 7 that half the medium was replaced with IL-2 medium.

Sequenced material: CD4+ T cells from PBMCs cultured with HCoV-229E spike peptides, taken before COVID-19 vaccination. The receptor's source is a human donor who received a COVID-19 vaccine. The J gene is TRBJ1-1, the V gene TRBV3-1 (or the pseudogene TRBV3-2); 12 nucleotides align to TRBD1. In nucleotides, the CDR3 is TGTGCCAGCAGCCAATCGGGACAGGGGGCAGCCACTGAAGCTTTCTTT. Translated, it gives CASSQSGQGAATEAFF.